A selection of T cell receptor beta chains follows, all from one sample in a study of response to subunit inactivated influenza vaccine. TCRdb re-analysed the RT-PCR reads in MiXCR, keeping a single row per CDR3 protein. The sample contains 430,000 or so distinct CDR3 sequences, 10% to 11% of which appear only once. The sample consisted of PBMCs from blood, taken 35 to 45 days after vaccination. All receptors derive from a man in his fifties or sixties who received an inactivated influenza vaccine. The CDR3 runs from the conserved cysteine through the conserved F or W. A D gene is named only where the DNA matches it firmly. Clone size is stated in some rows and not others, as once, few, many or a class when expanded.

.	TRBV4-3	TRBJ2-7	once	TGCGCCAGCAGCCAGATGGGGTGGGTCGGCGACGAGCAGTACTTC	CASSQMGWVGDEQYF
.	TRBV20-1	TRBJ2-7	.	TGCAGTGCTAGAGATGAAGGACATGTCTACGAGCAGTACTTC	CSARDEGHVYEQYF
.	TRBV6-2/TRBV6-3	TRBJ1-1	.	TGTGCCAGCAGTTTAACAGGAGTAATGAACACTGAAGCTTTCTTT	CASSLTGVMNTEAFF
.	TRBV5-6	TRBJ1-1	.	TGTGCCAGCAGCCCGGGTGGGGGCGGTGGGAACACTGAAGCTTTCTTT	CASSPGGGGGNTEAFF
.	TRBV4-1	TRBJ2-5	.	TGCGCCAGCAGCCATCCGATTACAGGGCAAGAGACCCAGTACTTC	CASSHPITGQETQYF
.	TRBV9	TRBJ2-2	.	TGTGCCAGCAGCCCCCCCCCGGGGGAGGTCACCGGGGAGCTGTTTTTT	CASSPPPGEVTGELFF
.	TRBV7-9	TRBJ2-7	.	TGTGCCACGGGACCCTCATTCGGGGAGCAGTACTTC	CATGPSFGEQYF
TRBD2	TRBV7-2	TRBJ2-1	.	TGTGCCAGCACCCAAAGCGGGATCTCCTACAATGAGCAGTTCTTC	CASTQSGISYNEQFF
.	TRBV6-5	TRBJ2-1	few	TGTGCCAGCAGTTTTTTACATGAGCAGTTCTTC	CASSFLHEQFF
TRBD2	TRBV9	TRBJ2-2	few	TGTGCCAGCAGCGTAGGACTAGCGGGATCCAACACCGGGGAGCTGTTTTTT	CASSVGLAGSNTGELFF
.	TRBV6-6	TRBJ2-7	.	TGTGCCAGCGGTCCATCGTACGAGCAGTACTTC	CASGPSYEQYF
.	TRBV28	TRBJ2-1	many	TGTGCCAGCAGTTTCAGGCTAAAGACCTACAATGAGCAGTTCTTC	CASSFRLKTYNEQFF
.	TRBV12-3/TRBV12-4	TRBJ2-1	few	TGTGCCAGCAGCCGACAGCCTTCCTACAATGAGCAGTTCTTC	CASSRQPSYNEQFF
.	TRBV20-1	TRBJ1-2	many	TGCAGTGCCGGCCGAGGGCGCTTTTATGGCTACACCTTC	CSAGRGRFYGYTF
.	TRBV28	TRBJ2-6	many	TGTGCCAGCAGTTTTTCTAACGTCCTGACTTTC	CASSFSNVLTF
.	TRBV6-1	TRBJ1-4	.	TGTGCCAGCAGTAGAAGGGGTATTGGAGAAAAACTGTTTTTT	CASSRRGIGEKLFF
.	TRBV9	TRBJ2-7	.	TGTGCCAGCAGCGAGACAGGGAGGAGGGACGAGCAGTACTTC	CASSETGRRDEQYF
.	TRBV30	TRBJ2-7	.	TGTGCCTGGAGTGTACTGTTGCACTACGAGCAGTACTTC	CAWSVLLHYEQYF
.	TRBV12-3/TRBV12-4	TRBJ1-5	.	TGTGCCAGCAGTTTCACTAACTATCAGCCCCAGCATTTT	CASSFTNYQPQHF
.	TRBV6-2/TRBV6-3	TRBJ1-1	few	TGTGCCAGCACCCCCGGGGGGCGGAGGTCGGCTTTCTTT	CASTPGGRRSAFF
.	TRBV7-2	TRBJ2-7	few	TGTGCCAGCAGCTTATTGGGGCCGGGGGACGAGCAGTACTTC	CASSLLGPGDEQYF
.	TRBV20-1	TRBJ1-5	.	TGCAGTGCTCCCATTGGAGGCCGCAATCAGCCCCAGCATTTT	CSAPIGGRNQPQHF
.	TRBV20-1	TRBJ2-7	few	TGCAGTGCTGCTTATACATCCGCTGGGTACGAGCAGTACTTC	CSAAYTSAGYEQYF
TRBD1	TRBV11-2	TRBJ2-6	.	TGTGCCAGCAGCTTGTGGGGACAGAGATACTCTGGGGCCAACGTCCTGACTTTC	CASSLWGQRYSGANVLTF
.	TRBV9	TRBJ2-3	.	TGTGCCAGCAGCGTAGGCGAGGGGGACTACACAGATACGCAGTATTTT	CASSVGEGDYTDTQYF
.	TRBV6-7	TRBJ1-5	many	TGTGCCAGCAGTTCCTATTCAACTATAGACGGGGGCAATCAGCCCCAGCATTTT	CASSSYSTIDGGNQPQHF
.	TRBV7-2	TRBJ2-7	.	TGTGCCAGCAGCCCCACGTCAGGGCCTTACGAGCAGTACTTC	CASSPTSGPYEQYF
TRBD2	TRBV7-4	TRBJ2-5	many	TGTGCCAGCAGCTTATCAGGACTAGCGGATCAAGAGACCCAGTACTTC	CASSLSGLADQETQYF
TRBD2	TRBV20-1	TRBJ2-1	.	TGCAGTGATACCCGGACTAGCGGGTACAATGAGCAGTTCTTC	CSDTRTSGYNEQFF
TRBD2	TRBV9	TRBJ2-1	many	TGTGCCAGCAGCGGAGGCGGGGGGTACAATGAGCAGTTCTTC	CASSGGGGYNEQFF